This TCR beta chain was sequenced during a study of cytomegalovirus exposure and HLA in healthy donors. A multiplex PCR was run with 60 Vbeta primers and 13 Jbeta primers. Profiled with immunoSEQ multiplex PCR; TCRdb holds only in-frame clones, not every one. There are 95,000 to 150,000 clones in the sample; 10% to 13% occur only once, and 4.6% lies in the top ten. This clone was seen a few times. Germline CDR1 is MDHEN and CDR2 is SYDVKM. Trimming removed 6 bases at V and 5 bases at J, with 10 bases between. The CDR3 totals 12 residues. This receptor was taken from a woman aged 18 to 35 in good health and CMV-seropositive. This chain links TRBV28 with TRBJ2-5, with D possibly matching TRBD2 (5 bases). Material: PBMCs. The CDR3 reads CASRTGWETQYF. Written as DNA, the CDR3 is TGTGCCAGCAGGACGGGGTGGGAGACCCAGTACTTC.